Following are 32 T cell receptor beta chains from one sample sequenced in a study of blood T cell repertoires in COVID-19. The protocol was immunoSEQ multiplex PCR, while the TCRdb copy is restricted to in-frame clones and leaves out a portion. The data show about 280,000 clones, with approximately 90% seen just once and about 6.1% held by the top ten. The sequencing sample was made of PBMCs or T cells enriched from blood (not recorded which). The receptors originated from a woman between 40 and 55 years old who had recovered from COVID-19.

The chain carries TRBV3-1 (or the pseudogene TRBV3-2) and TRBJ2-1, with a weak D call TRBD1 (5 bases). The CDR3 is 16 residues long. Germline V gives CDR1 LGHDT, CDR2 YNNKEL (reference sequence). V was clipped by 0 bases and J by 6 bases, with 15 bases between them. This CDR3 reads CASSQDPQGGLNEQFF. The CDR3 region has the DNA TGTGCCAGCAGCCAAGATCCCCAGGGTGGCCTCAATGAGCAGTTCTTC.

The CDR3, as DNA: TGTGCCAGCAGTTTAACAGGGGCAGGGCAGCCCCAGCATTTT. Protein product: CASSLTGAGQPQHF. V gene TRBV28 combines with J gene TRBJ1-5, with 7 nucleotides matching TRBD1. The CDR3 sequence is 14 residues long. Germline CDR1 reads MDHEN; CDR2 reads SYDVKM. J was trimmed by 7 bases and V by 2 bases; bases with no gene match: 5.

Only one count was recorded for this clone. The chain has TRBV11-2 and TRBJ2-7; D ambiguous. Between the trimmed V and J ends, which lost 5 bases and 5 bases, there was a span of 7 bases. CDR1 SGHAT and CDR2 FQNNGV come from the germline V gene. There are 11 residues in the CDR3. In DNA form, the CDR3 reads TGTGCCAGCAGCGAGTTTGACGAGCAGTACTTC. Its protein product is CASSEFDEQYF.

J is TRBJ2-5 and V is TRBV3-1 (or the pseudogene TRBV3-2); TRBD2 aligns across 11 bases. Germline V CDR1 and CDR2: LGHDT, YNNKEL (reference sequence). CDR3 size: 16 residues. Losses at the gene ends were 2 bases for V and 5 bases for J; bases not matched to a gene: 7. CDR3 DNA: TGTGCCAGCAGCCAACTAAGGTCTAGCGGGAGGGAGACCCAGTACTTC. Translation: CASSQLRSSGRETQYF.

The rearrangement uses TRBV28 and TRBJ2-1; 11 bases map to TRBD2. The CDR3 loop spans 16 amino acids. Germline CDR1 is MDHEN and CDR2 is SYDVKM. V gave up 5 bases and J gave up 4 bases; unmatched junction bases: 7. The CDR3: CASSTRLAGFYNEQFF. The CDR3 DNA follows: TGTGCCAGCAGTACACGACTAGCGGGATTTTACAATGAGCAGTTCTTC.

The chain employs TRBV19 and TRBJ2-3; 8 positions match TRBD2. Losses at the gene ends were 5 bases for V and 7 bases for J; bases not matched to a gene: 11. The CDR3 consists of 15 residues. Germline values: CDR1 LNHDA, CDR2 SQIVND (reference sequence). The CDR3: CASSLRSGSEYTQYF. Here the CDR3 DNA reads TGTGCCAGTAGTCTCAGGAGCGGGAGTGAATATACGCAGTATTTT.

V and J are TRBV11-3 and TRBJ2-1, with D possibly matching TRBD1 (6 bases). The germline V gene encodes CDR1 SGHNT and CDR2 YENEEA. The length of the CDR3 is 17 residues. Trimming shortened V by 1 base and J by 0 bases, and 13 bases separated the two germline ends. CDR3 nucleotide sequence: TGTGCCAGCAGCTTAGGGGGGCATTTGAGCTCCTACAATGAGCAGTTCTTC. Protein product: CASSLGGHLSSYNEQFF.

The chain carries TRBV29-1 and TRBJ1-1, with D tentatively TRBD1 (5 bases). The V gene's germline CDR1 is SQVTM and CDR2 ANQGSEA. Trimming removed 3 bases at V and 0 bases at J, with 11 bases between. CDR3 length: 14 amino acids. The CDR3 DNA reads as TGCAGCGTTGAGACAGACCGCATGAACACTGAAGCTTTCTTT. Protein product: CSVETDRMNTEAFF. Complete variable domain (other parts from reference TRBV29-1 and TRBJ1-1): SAVISQKPSRDICQRGTSLTIQCQVDSQVTMMFWYRQQPGQSLTLIATANQGSEATYESGFVIDKFPISRPNLTFSTLTVSNMSPEDSSIYLCSVETDRMNTEAFFGQGTRLTVV.

This clone was observed a single time. V gene TRBV2 combines with J gene TRBJ2-5; TRBD2 agrees at 12 bases. The CDR3 is 15 amino acids. Germline loops: CDR1 SNHLY, CDR2 FYNNEI. V was pared by 6 bases and J by 3 bases, with 5 bases of the junction left unmatched. The CDR3: CASREPSGGEETQYF. The CDR3 nucleotides are TGTGCCAGCAGGGAGCCTAGCGGGGGGGAAGAGACCCAGTACTTC. The complete variable domain, with remaining parts taken from reference TRBV2 and TRBJ2-5, reads EPEVTQTPSHQVTQMGQEVILRCVPISNHLYFYWYRQILGQKVEFLVSFYNNEISEKSEIFDDQFSVERPDGSNFTLKIRSTKLEDSAMYFCASREPSGGEETQYFGPGTRLLVL.

The table lists this clone with a count of one. The J gene is TRBJ2-1, the V gene TRBV7-9; D perhaps matches TRBD1 (5 bases). Trimming removed 4 bases at V and 5 bases at J, with 18 bases between. CDR3 length: 16 amino acids. CDR1 is SEHNR, CDR2 FQNEAQ, per germline (reference sequence). CDR3 region: CASSSRVSFKDNEQFF. The CDR3 DNA follows: TGTGCCAGCAGCTCCAGGGTTTCTTTTAAGGACAATGAGCAGTTCTTC.

This clone has just one count. The V gene is TRBV28, the J gene TRBJ1-6; no clear D gene. The germline CDR1 and CDR2 sequences are MDHEN and SYDVKM. V was shortened by 4 bases and J by 5 bases, with 9 bases between the two germline ends. The CDR3 runs to 14 residues. The CDR3 DNA reads as TGTGCCAGCAGTTCCGGACTGCATAATTCACCCCTCCACTTT. It is translated as CASSSGLHNSPLHF.

The table lists this clone with a few counts. A junction end diverges from the germline sequence, so it may reflect a read error. This chain uses TRBV5-6 with TRBJ2-5; D is possibly TRBD1 (7 bases). Germline V gene data show CDR1 as SGHDT and CDR2 as YYEEEE. The CDR3 sequence is 12 residues long. This chain's CDR3 is CASRSRGTPHHF. CDR3 DNA: TGTGCCAGCAGATCCAGGGGGACTCCCCACCACTTC.

The rearrangement uses TRBV7-9 and TRBJ1-1; D not resolved. CDR3 length equals 11 residues. CDR1 and CDR2 from the germline V gene are SEHNR and FQNEAQ (reference sequence). Trimming cost V 1 base and J 7 bases, with 4 bases left between them. CDR3 protein: CASSLDHEAFF. The DNA for the CDR3 is TGTGCCAGCAGCTTAGATCATGAAGCTTTCTTT.

This clone was picked up one time. This rearrangement joins TRBV5-3 to TRBJ2-7, with 8 positions matching TRBD1. TRBV5-3 is an open reading frame whose function is uncertain. J was trimmed by 3 bases and V by 0 bases; bases with no gene match: 14. This CDR3 contains 18 residues. In nucleotides, the CDR3 is TGTGCCAGAAGCTTGGCGTTATGTACAGGACAGGGTGGCTACGAGCAGTACTTC. It encodes CARSLALCTGQGGYEQYF.

This chain joins TRBV24-1 and TRBJ2-1; TRBD2 matches at 11 bases. CDR1 and CDR2 (germline): KGHDR, SFDVKD. Trimming took 4 bases from V and 5 from J; bases not matched to a gene: 3. The CDR3 has 15 amino acids. CDR3 residues: CATSDAGLADNEQFF. Here the CDR3 DNA reads TGTGCCACCAGTGACGCGGGACTAGCGGACAATGAGCAGTTCTTC.

The V call is TRBV10-1, the J call TRBJ1-1, with D perhaps TRBD1 (6 bases). The CDR3 has 14 residues. Germline V gene data show CDR1 as WNHNN and CDR2 as SYGVQD (reference sequence). The germline V and J ends were trimmed by 6 bases and 2 bases, with 13 bases remaining between them. The CDR3 DNA reads as TGCGCCAGCAGCCGGACAGCCGAAAACACTGAAGCTTTCTTT. This gives the protein CASSRTAENTEAFF.

The genes are TRBV28 and TRBJ2-2; perhaps TRBD1 as D (6 bases). The V gene lost 5 bases and the J gene lost 3 bases, with 13 bases spanning the gap. The CDR3 has 15 amino acids. CDR1 and CDR2 (germline): MDHEN, SYDVKM. CDR3 in amino acids: CASSPGQFDTGELFF. The CDR3 DNA follows: TGTGCCAGCAGTCCTGGACAGTTTGACACCGGGGAGCTGTTTTTT.

The gene calls are TRBV7-2 and TRBJ2-7; a possible D gene is TRBD2 (6 bases). CDR3 length equals 13 residues. Trimming stripped 0 bases from V and 7 bases from J, with 10 bases between. From germline, CDR1 is SGHTA and CDR2 FQGNSA. The CDR3 DNA follows: TGTGCCAGCAGCTTAGCATACGGGGGTGAGCAGTACTTC. It translates to CASSLAYGGEQYF. The full variable domain, in which reference TRBV7-2 and TRBJ2-7 provide the parts outside the CDR3, is GAGVSQSPSNKVTEKGKDVELRCDPISGHTALYWYRQSLGQGLEFLIYFQGNSAPDKSGLPSDRFSAERTGGSVSTLTIQRTQQEDSAVYLCASSLAYGGEQYFGPGTRLTVT.

The chain recombines TRBV29-1 with TRBJ1-2; 8 nucleotides agree with TRBD1. Looked up from germline, CDR1 is SQVTM and CDR2 is ANQGSEA. Trimming removed 3 bases from V and 6 bases from J; junction bases left unmatched: 3. The CDR3 extends over 12 amino acids. CDR3 nucleotides: TGCAGCGTTGACTGGACAGGGCATGGCTACACCTTC. It specifies CSVDWTGHGYTF.

This clone was seen once. J is TRBJ2-3 and V is TRBV4-2, with 7 positions matching TRBD2. V dropped 5 bases and J dropped 2; count of bases not matched to a gene: 10. There are 16 residues in the CDR3. In germline, CDR1 is LGHNA, CDR2 YNFKEQ. In DNA, the CDR3 is TGTGCCAGCAGCTGGACCGGCGGGAGATCCACAGATACGCAGTATTTT. Protein sequence: CASSWTGGRSTDTQYF.

The J gene is TRBJ1-2, the V gene TRBV30, with D perhaps TRBD1 (5 bases). The ends were cut back, 4 bases at V and 4 bases at J, with 22 bases in the middle. This CDR3 region has 16 residues. Per the germline V gene, CDR1 is GTSNPN and CDR2 is SVGIG (reference sequence). In DNA, the CDR3 is TGTGCCTGGAACGGAGAAGGGACCTACGGGGGCTATGGCTACACCTTC. Translating it yields CAWNGEGTYGGYGYTF.

This clone was picked up a small number of times. The chain joins TRBV27 to TRBJ1-3, with 10 bases aligning to TRBD1. Unmatched junction bases numbered 5, after V lost 9 bases and J lost 6 bases. Germline-derived CDR1 and CDR2 are MNHEY and SMNVEV (reference sequence). This CDR3 contains 13 residues. The CDR3 coding sequence is TGTGCCAGTGGGACAGGGGATAAAAACACCATATATTTT. Protein sequence: CASGTGDKNTIYF.

The rearrangement joins TRBV7-9 to TRBJ2-5; D unclear. Germline CDR1 SEHNR, CDR2 FQNEAQ (reference sequence). V was cut by 2 bases and J by 1 base, with 11 bases left in between. The CDR3 spans 15 residues. The CDR3 region is CASSLQGAPQETQYF. The DNA for the CDR3 is TGTGCCAGCAGCTTACAAGGAGCACCCCAAGAGACCCAGTACTTC. Drawing the rest from reference TRBV7-9 and TRBJ2-5, the complete variable domain is DTGVSQNPRHKITKRGQNVTFRCDPISEHNRLYWYRQTLGQGPEFLTYFQNEAQLEKSRLLSDRFSAERPKGSFSTLEIQRTEQGDSAMYLCASSLQGAPQETQYFGPGTRLLVL.

The chain carries TRBV24-1 and TRBJ1-2; tentatively, D is TRBD1 (5 bases). CDR1 and CDR2 from the germline V gene are KGHDR and SFDVKD. Trimming removed 1 base from V and 1 base from J, with 6 bases in between. The CDR3 has 14 residues. CDR3 DNA: TGTGCCACCAGTGATTTCAGGGTTAACTATGGCTACACCTTC. Amino acids: CATSDFRVNYGYTF.

The rearrangement uses TRBV24-1 and TRBJ2-1, with D perhaps matching TRBD1 (6 bases). The CDR3 has 13 amino acids. Germline V gives CDR1 KGHDR, CDR2 SFDVKD. Between the trimmed V and J ends, which lost 4 bases and 8 bases, there was a span of 11 bases. The CDR3 DNA is TGTGCCACCAGTGAGAACAGGGACGATGAGCAGTTCTTC. This sequence encodes CATSENRDDEQFF.

The chain is built from TRBV7-3 and TRBJ1-3, with 7 bases aligning to TRBD1. V shed 5 bases and J 5 bases; nucleotides not matched to a gene: 9. The CDR3 length is 15 residues. Germline CDR1 reads SGHTA; CDR2 reads FQGTGA. The CDR3, as DNA: TGTGCCAGCAGCCAGTCAGGGGGATCAAGAAACACCATATATTTT. Translating gives CASSQSGGSRNTIYF.

The V and J genes are TRBV27 and TRBJ2-5; D is uncertain. Trimming stripped 5 bases from V and 3 bases from J, with 10 bases between. The CDR3 covers 13 residues. The germline V gene has CDR1 MNHEY and CDR2 SMNVEV (reference sequence). The CDR3 here is CASSRLPEETQYF. Here the CDR3 DNA reads TGTGCCAGCAGTCGACTCCCCGAAGAGACCCAGTACTTC.

The V and J genes are TRBV3-1 (or the pseudogene TRBV3-2) and TRBJ1-2; no definite D call. Trimming shortened V by 4 bases and J by 1 base, and 7 bases separated the two germline ends. CDR1 is LGHDT and CDR2 is YNNKEL in the germline V gene (reference sequence). The CDR3 contains 13 residues. Here the CDR3 reads CASSPGINYGYTF. CDR3 nucleotide sequence: TGTGCCAGCAGCCCGGGGATTAACTATGGCTACACCTTC.

CDR3 sequence reads: CASSQDTVTGYTF. DNA of the CDR3: TGTGCCAGTAGCCAGGACACGGTGACGGGCTACACCTTC. This chain links TRBV19 with TRBJ1-2, with D possibly TRBD1 on 5 matching bases. The length of the CDR3 is 13 residues. Trimming took 6 bases from V and 8 from J, leaving 16 bases between them. CDR1 LNHDA and CDR2 SQIVND come from the germline V gene (reference sequence). The full variable domain, completed using reference TRBV19 and TRBJ1-2, is DGGITQSPKYLFRKEGQNVTLSCEQNLNHDAMYWYRQDPGQGLRLIYYSQIVNDFQKGDIAEGYSVSREKKESFPLTVTSAQKNPTAFYLCASSQDTVTGYTFGSGTRLTVV.

The rearrangement joins TRBV7-9 to TRBJ1-1; D might be TRBD1 (6 bases). CDR1 is SEHNR and CDR2 is FQNEAQ in the germline V gene (reference sequence). V was cut by 3 bases and J by 0 bases, with 11 bases left in between. The CDR3 totals 15 residues. Written as DNA, the CDR3 is TGTGCCAGCAGCTTCAGGGGAAAGTTGAACACTGAAGCTTTCTTT. Translation: CASSFRGKLNTEAFF.

The DNA of the CDR3 is TGTGCCAGCAGTTACTCGAAGCTTCGTGGAAACACCATATATTTT. This translates into CASSYSKLRGNTIYF. V is TRBV6-5 and J is TRBJ1-3; D not resolved. V shed 0 bases and J shed 3 bases, with 9 bases lying between them. This CDR3 comprises 15 residues. Germline CDR1 and CDR2: MNHEY and SVGAGI.

This rearrangement joins TRBV2 to TRBJ1-1; 7 bases fit TRBD1. CDR3 length: 14 amino acids. V was clipped by 5 bases and J by 0 bases; unmatched bases: 3. Germline V gene data show CDR1 as SNHLY and CDR2 as FYNNEI. DNA for the CDR3: TGTGCCAGCAGTAAGGGACAGTTGAACACTGAAGCTTTCTTT. Translating gives CASSKGQLNTEAFF. Filled out from reference TRBV2 and TRBJ1-1, the complete variable domain reads EPEVTQTPSHQVTQMGQEVILRCVPISNHLYFYWYRQILGQKVEFLVSFYNNEISEKSEIFDDQFSVERPDGSNFTLKIRSTKLEDSAMYFCASSKGQLNTEAFFGQGTRLTVV.